Listed below are T cell receptor beta chains from one sample, sequenced in a study of CD8+ T cells in alopecia areata. Some clones are missing from TCRdb's copy, which holds only in-frame ones; the method was immunoSEQ multiplex PCR. Of 200,000 to 250,000 clones listed, roughly 57% are singletons. Sequencing used CD4+ T cells sorted from blood, obtained at week 0. The receptor set was obtained from a human donor with alopecia areata. CDR3s include the opening cysteine and the closing phenylalanine or tryptophan. Each record gives: J gene, clone size, D gene, V gene, CDR3 DNA, CDR3 protein. The D gene is left open where the match is weak. Only part of the rows carry a size: once, few, many, or a class if the clone is expanded.

J: TRBJ2-7; size: few; D: .; V: TRBV5-1; DNA: TGCGCCAGCAGCTTCGCAGGGTCCTACGAGCAGTACTTC; CDR3: CASSFAGSYEQYF
J: TRBJ2-1; size: .; D: TRBD2; V: TRBV27; DNA: TGTGCCAGCCGTGGACTAGCGGGAGCCCATGAGCAGTTCTTC; CDR3: CASRGLAGAHEQFF
J: TRBJ1-2; size: .; D: .; V: TRBV10-3; DNA: TGTGCCATCAGCGGGCAGGAGGGAGACTATGGCTACACCTTC; CDR3: CAISGQEGDYGYTF
J: TRBJ2-1; size: few; D: TRBD2; V: TRBV7-2; DNA: TGTGCCAGCAGCCAAATAGCGGGAGTTAGTGAGCAGTTCTTC; CDR3: CASSQIAGVSEQFF
J: TRBJ2-7; size: few; D: TRBD1; V: TRBV27; DNA: TGTGCCAGCAGTTTAAGGGGGACAGGGACTTCCTACGAGCAGTACTTC; CDR3: CASSLRGTGTSYEQYF
J: TRBJ2-1; size: .; D: .; V: TRBV30; DNA: TGTGCCTGGGGACCGGTTTACAATGAGCAGTTCTTC; CDR3: CAWGPVYNEQFF
J: TRBJ2-7; size: .; D: .; V: TRBV6-1; DNA: TGTGCCAGCAGTGTAGAAAGGCGCTCCTACGAGCAGTACTTC; CDR3: CASSVERRSYEQYF
J: TRBJ1-4; size: many; D: TRBD1; V: TRBV5-4; DNA: TGTGCCAGCAGCAACCCCGATGGAGGGGGCCGGGAAAAACTGTTTTTT; CDR3: CASSNPDGGGREKLFF
J: TRBJ2-7; size: .; D: TRBD1; V: TRBV29-1; DNA: TGCAGCGCCACCTACAGGGGGTACTCCTACGAGCAGTACTTC; CDR3: CSATYRGYSYEQYF
J: TRBJ1-5; size: .; D: .; V: TRBV29-1; DNA: TGCAGCGTTGGATGGGGGGGTAATCAGCCCCAGCATTTT; CDR3: CSVGWGGNQPQHF
J: TRBJ1-1; size: .; D: .; V: TRBV29-1; DNA: TGCAGCGCTGCCGGGGCAGGAGGCACTGAAGCTTTCTTT; CDR3: CSAAGAGGTEAFF
J: TRBJ2-7; size: .; D: .; V: TRBV14; DNA: TGTGCCAGCAGCCAGTCATCCTACGAGCAGTACTTC; CDR3: CASSQSSYEQYF
J: TRBJ1-4; size: few; D: TRBD1; V: TRBV20-1; DNA: TGCAGTGCTAGTAGGACAGGGCGGAGTTTT; CDR3: CSASRTGRSF
J: TRBJ1-1; size: .; D: .; V: TRBV29-1; DNA: TGCAGCGTTGCGGGACCGAACACTGAAGCTTTCTTT; CDR3: CSVAGPNTEAFF
J: TRBJ2-5; size: .; D: .; V: TRBV4-1; DNA: TGCGCCAGCAGCCAAGTCCCGTTTACGGGAGAGACCCAGTACTTC; CDR3: CASSQVPFTGETQYF
J: TRBJ2-2; size: few; D: .; V: TRBV5-1; DNA: TGCGCCAGCACGGGGGTCCTGAACACCGGGGAGCTGTTTTTT; CDR3: CASTGVLNTGELFF
J: TRBJ2-5; size: .; D: .; V: TRBV5-1; DNA: TGCGCCAGCAAGGGCCCAGAAGAGACCCAGTACTTC; CDR3: CASKGPEETQYF
J: TRBJ1-5; size: few; D: .; V: TRBV6-5; DNA: TGTGCCAGCAGTGCACTCCGGGGCGCCAATCAGCCCCAGCATTTT; CDR3: CASSALRGANQPQHF
J: TRBJ1-5; size: .; D: .; V: TRBV29-1; DNA: TGCAGCGTTGAAGGGACAGCAAATCAGCCCCAGCATTTT; CDR3: CSVEGTANQPQHF
J: TRBJ2-1; size: few; D: TRBD2; V: TRBV19; DNA: TGTGCCAGTAGTGGGGGGACTAGCGGGGCCTCCTACAATGAGCAGTTCTTC; CDR3: CASSGGTSGASYNEQFF
J: TRBJ2-3; size: .; D: .; V: TRBV2; DNA: TGTGCCAGCAGTGAAGTTGGAACATCGAGGGGGGATACGCAGTATTTT; CDR3: CASSEVGTSRGDTQYF
J: TRBJ2-3; size: .; D: TRBD1; V: TRBV29-1; DNA: TGCAGCTCCTGGACAGGGTCAAACACAGATACGCAGTATTTT; CDR3: CSSWTGSNTDTQYF
J: TRBJ2-1; size: few; D: TRBD1; V: TRBV7-2; DNA: TGTGCCAGCAGCTTAGCACAGGGGGGCTACAATGAGCAGTTCTTC; CDR3: CASSLAQGGYNEQFF
J: TRBJ2-5; size: .; D: .; V: TRBV4-1; DNA: TGCGCCAGCAGCCGTTTAATACAAGAGACCCAGTACTTC; CDR3: CASSRLIQETQYF
J: TRBJ1-3; size: .; D: TRBD1; V: TRBV7-8; DNA: TGTGCCAGCAGCTTGACCCAGGGGGCTGGGGGAAACACCATATATTTT; CDR3: CASSLTQGAGGNTIYF
J: TRBJ2-1; size: few; D: .; V: TRBV4-2; DNA: TGTGCCAGCAGCCAAGTAGGCAACTACAATGAGCAGTTCTTC; CDR3: CASSQVGNYNEQFF
J: TRBJ1-4; size: .; D: .; V: TRBV9; DNA: TGTGCCAGCAGCGTAGATTACAGGGCCCAGTCGAAACTGTTTTTT; CDR3: CASSVDYRAQSKLFF
J: TRBJ1-1; size: few; D: .; V: TRBV7-9; DNA: TGTGCCAGCAGGCTTATGAACACTGAAGCTTTCTTT; CDR3: CASRLMNTEAFF
J: TRBJ2-1; size: .; D: TRBD2; V: TRBV2; DNA: TGTGCCATAGGGACTAGTAACTACAATGAGCAGTTCTTC; CDR3: CAIGTSNYNEQFF
J: TRBJ1-5; size: once; D: .; V: TRBV18; DNA: TGTGCCAGCTCCGATGGCAATCAGCCCCAGCATTTT; CDR3: CASSDGNQPQHF
J: TRBJ2-1; size: .; D: .; V: TRBV30; DNA: TGTGCCTGGATCCCCTGGGGCTTCTACAATGAGCAGTTCTTC; CDR3: CAWIPWGFYNEQFF
J: TRBJ1-2; size: .; D: .; V: TRBV6-6; DNA: TGTGCCAGCAGTCAAACCGGGACTCTTCATCATGGCTACACCTTC; CDR3: CASSQTGTLHHGYTF
J: TRBJ2-2; size: .; D: .; V: TRBV4-1; DNA: TGCGCCAGCAGCCAAGGGGACCGCAGCCGGGAGCTGTTTTTT; CDR3: CASSQGDRSRELFF
J: TRBJ1-1; size: .; D: TRBD1; V: TRBV6-5; DNA: TGTGCCAGCAGTCCGACAGGGCACACTGAAGCTTTCTTT; CDR3: CASSPTGHTEAFF
J: TRBJ2-7; size: few; D: TRBD2; V: TRBV7-2; DNA: TGTGCCAGCAGCTGGACTAGCGGCGCCTCCTACGAGCAGTACTTC; CDR3: CASSWTSGASYEQYF
J: TRBJ2-7; size: .; D: .; V: TRBV25-1; DNA: TGTGCCAGCAGGTTCAGTACGGGGGAGCAGTACTTC; CDR3: CASRFSTGEQYF
J: TRBJ2-7; size: .; D: .; V: TRBV2; DNA: TGTGCCAGCAGTGACAGGGCCTACGAGCAGTACTTC; CDR3: CASSDRAYEQYF
J: TRBJ1-2; size: few; D: TRBD1; V: TRBV9; DNA: TGTGCCAGCAGCGACTCCCCGAGACAGGGGGCTTATGGCTACACCTTC; CDR3: CASSDSPRQGAYGYTF
J: TRBJ2-5; size: .; D: .; V: TRBV19; DNA: TGTGCCAGTAGTAGAGGGGCAGAGACCCAGTACTTC; CDR3: CASSRGAETQYF
J: TRBJ2-7; size: .; D: .; V: TRBV5-6; DNA: TGTGCCAGCAGCCTCTTATCCTACGAGCAGTACTTC; CDR3: CASSLLSYEQYF
J: TRBJ1-2; size: .; D: .; V: TRBV25-1; DNA: TGTGCCAGCAGCCTAGGGACCCGAAACTATGGCTACACCTTC; CDR3: CASSLGTRNYGYTF
J: TRBJ1-2; size: .; D: .; V: TRBV30; DNA: TGTGCCTGGAGTTCTTTATTGGGAGTAGGCTACACCTTC; CDR3: CAWSSLLGVGYTF
J: TRBJ2-2; size: .; D: .; V: TRBV5-1; DNA: TGCGCCAGCAGCCCCGGGACGACGACCGGGGAGCTGTTTTTT; CDR3: CASSPGTTTGELFF
J: TRBJ2-3; size: .; D: .; V: TRBV25-1; DNA: TGTGCCAGCAGTGAATATGGGACAGATACGCAGTATTTT; CDR3: CASSEYGTDTQYF
J: TRBJ2-2; size: .; D: .; V: TRBV25-1; DNA: TGTGCCAGCAGTAGAGAAGCCGGGGAGCTGTTTTTT; CDR3: CASSREAGELFF
J: TRBJ2-1; size: few; D: TRBD1; V: TRBV18; DNA: TGTGCCAGCTCATCCCTCAGGGGGCGTTCTTACAATGAGCAGTTCTTC; CDR3: CASSSLRGRSYNEQFF
J: TRBJ1-2; size: .; D: .; V: TRBV30; DNA: TGTGCCTGCCCTCGAGCTAACTATGGCTACACCTTC; CDR3: CACPRANYGYTF
J: TRBJ2-7; size: .; D: .; V: TRBV5-1; DNA: TGCGCCAGCAGCCCCGGGGGTTGGGGCGAGCAGTACTTC; CDR3: CASSPGGWGEQYF
J: TRBJ1-1; size: .; D: .; V: TRBV18; DNA: TGTGCCAGCTCAAACGGGGGGACACCAAACACTGAAGCTTTCTTT; CDR3: CASSNGGTPNTEAFF
J: TRBJ2-5; size: .; D: TRBD2; V: TRBV20-1; DNA: TGCAGTGCGGGGGGGTCAGAGACCCAGTACTTC; CDR3: CSAGGSETQYF
J: TRBJ1-5; size: few; D: .; V: TRBV27; DNA: TGTGCCAGCAGTCGTCAGGGGAACTGTAAGCCCCAGCATTTT; CDR3: CASSRQGNCKPQHF
J: TRBJ1-1; size: few; D: .; V: TRBV4-2; DNA: TGTGCCAGCAGCCAAGGGCTACGGACGGAGAGGACTGAAGCTTTCTTT; CDR3: CASSQGLRTERTEAFF
J: TRBJ2-7; size: .; D: TRBD2; V: TRBV7-9; DNA: TGTGCCAGCAGCTTAGCCGCGGGGGGCCTCTACGAGCAGTACTTC; CDR3: CASSLAAGGLYEQYF
J: TRBJ2-7; size: .; D: .; V: TRBV5-6; DNA: TGTGCCAGCAGCTTCCGGTGGGAGTCCGAGCAGTACTTC; CDR3: CASSFRWESEQYF
J: TRBJ1-2; size: .; D: .; V: TRBV6-5; DNA: TGTGCCACCCTAAGGGGCTTGGGCTACACCTTC; CDR3: CATLRGLGYTF
J: TRBJ2-5; size: few; D: .; V: TRBV6-5; DNA: TGTGCCGCAGCGGTGGGAATTGGGGAGACCCAGTACTTC; CDR3: CAAAVGIGETQYF
J: TRBJ2-7; size: .; D: .; V: TRBV19; DNA: TGTGCCAGCCAACTAACAGGGACCTACGAGCAGTACTTC; CDR3: CASQLTGTYEQYF